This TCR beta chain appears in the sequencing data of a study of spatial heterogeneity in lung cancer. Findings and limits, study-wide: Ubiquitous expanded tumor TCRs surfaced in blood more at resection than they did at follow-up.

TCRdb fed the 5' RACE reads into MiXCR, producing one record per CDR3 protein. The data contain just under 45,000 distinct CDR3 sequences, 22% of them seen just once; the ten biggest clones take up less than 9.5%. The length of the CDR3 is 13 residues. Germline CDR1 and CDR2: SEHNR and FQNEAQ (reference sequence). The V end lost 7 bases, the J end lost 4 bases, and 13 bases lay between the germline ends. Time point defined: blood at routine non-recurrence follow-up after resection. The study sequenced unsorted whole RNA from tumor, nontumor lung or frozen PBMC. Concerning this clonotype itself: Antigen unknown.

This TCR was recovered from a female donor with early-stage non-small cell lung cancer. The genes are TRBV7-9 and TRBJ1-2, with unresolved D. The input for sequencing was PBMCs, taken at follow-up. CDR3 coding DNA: TGTGCCAGCACCCTGACCGCGGGCTATGGCTACACCTTC. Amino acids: CASTLTAGYGYTF.